This T cell receptor beta chain was profiled in a study of blood T cell repertoires in COVID-19. The study counted Cohort 3 donors as recovered given two negative PCRs, clearance, or symptom resolution. Original analysis: Amplification of reference gene primers was used by the study to estimate nucleated cell counts. Profiling relied on immunoSEQ multiplex PCR, and the TCRdb table lists in-frame clones only, not all of them. V and J calls and clone size are copied from that table; D and trimming were computed from the DNA. The sample carries a few hundred thousand clones, roughly 89% recorded once. Germline lookup yields CDR1 MNHEY and CDR2 SVGAGI. This CDR3 has 15 residues. J was trimmed by 3 bases and V by 5 bases; bases with no gene match: 7.

Input material: PBMCs or T cells enriched from blood (not recorded which). The clonotype was recovered from a woman between 45 and 65 years old who had recovered from COVID-19. The V gene is TRBV6-5, the J gene TRBJ1-1, with 9 bases matching TRBD1. CDR3 coding DNA: TGTGCCAGCAGTCCGACAGGGGGATGGGACACTGAAGCTTTCTTT. Its protein product is CASSPTGGWDTEAFF.